This TCR beta chain comes out of a study of shared T cell receptors in the human thymus. Data came from immunoSEQ multiplex PCR; TCRdb stores just in-frame clones and leaves some out. The sample records 550,000 to 800,000 clones, roughly 88% being singletons. Germline CDR1 and CDR2: MDHEN and SYDVKM. CDR3 length: 16 amino acids. The J segment lost 0 bases and the V segment lost 10 bases, leaving 12 bases of the junction unmatched. These same data were also listed under a study on human thymus T cells.

The chain links TRBV28 to TRBJ1-1; 9 nucleotides align to TRBD1. Sample: thymocytes. The origin of this receptor is a girl under two years old with a congenital heart defect. CDR3 sequence (DNA): TGTGCCATCGCCGGGGGGGGACAGGGTTTGAACACTGAAGCTTTCTTT. Translated: CAIAGGGQGLNTEAFF.